These 6 T cell receptor beta chains originate from one sample sequenced in a study of blood T cell repertoires in COVID-19. Data came from immunoSEQ multiplex PCR; TCRdb stores just in-frame clones and leaves some out. Of 25,000 to 35,000 clones in the sample, 85% were seen once. The sample taken for sequencing was peripheral blood. The receptors shown here come from a man between 60 and 70 years old with active COVID-19.

This rearrangement joins TRBV15 to TRBJ2-2; 12 bases map to TRBD2. The CDR3 has 16 residues. With 2 bases clipped from V and 9 bases from J, the junction kept 7 bases outside the gene matches. In germline, CDR1 is LNHNV, CDR2 YYDKDF (reference sequence). This CDR3 is CATSRPGLAGSRELFF. CDR3 in DNA: TGTGCCACCAGCAGACCCGGACTAGCGGGGTCCAGGGAGCTGTTTTTT.

The chain is built from TRBV7-8 and TRBJ2-1; 8 bases are a match to TRBD1. This CDR3 is built from 15 residues. Germline-derived CDR1 and CDR2 are SGHVS and FQNEAQ. Trimming removed 4 bases from V and 5 bases from J; junction bases left unmatched: 7. This chain's CDR3 is CASSSQGAPNNEQFF. The CDR3 DNA reads as TGTGCCAGCAGCTCGCAGGGGGCACCGAACAATGAGCAGTTCTTC.

The rearrangement uses TRBV11-2 and TRBJ2-1; TRBD2 matches at 9 bases. The junction had 11 bases not matched to a gene; V was cut back by 1 base and J by 7 bases. Germline loops: CDR1 SGHAT, CDR2 FQNNGV. The CDR3 loop spans 17 amino acids. This CDR3 is CASSLVPPGLARNEQFF. The CDR3, as DNA: TGTGCCAGCAGCTTAGTGCCCCCCGGACTAGCGCGGAATGAGCAGTTCTTC.

The chain joins TRBV5-1 to TRBJ1-1, with 8 positions matching TRBD1. The germline V gene has CDR1 SGHRS and CDR2 YFSETQ. The CDR3 has 14 residues. The V and J ends lost 0 bases and 5 bases, in that order; junction bases with no gene match: 3. The CDR3: CASSLGRQGTEAFF. For the CDR3, the DNA is TGCGCCAGCAGCTTGGGCCGACAGGGGACTGAAGCTTTCTTT. The full variable domain, its missing parts supplied by reference TRBV5-1 and TRBJ1-1, is KAGVTQTPRYLIKTRGQQVTLSCSPISGHRSVSWYQQTPGQGLQFLFEYFSETQRNKGNFPGRFSGRQFSNSRSEMNVSTLELGDSALYLCASSLGRQGTEAFFGQGTRLTVV.

This sequence joins TRBV5-5 and TRBJ2-1; TRBD2 might be the D (6 bases). The CDR3 sequence is 19 residues long. V was clipped by 0 bases and J by 0 bases, with 19 bases between them. CDR1 and CDR2 (germline): SGHKS, YYEKEE (reference sequence). In DNA, the CDR3 is TGTGCCAGCAGCTTGGTGCACTTCCTAGCCGGGAGCTCCTACAATGAGCAGTTCTTC. It encodes CASSLVHFLAGSSYNEQFF.

The chain uses TRBV27 and TRBJ1-1; the match to TRBD1 covers 9 bases. This CDR3 has 15 residues. The trim removed 5 bases at V and 2 bases at J, leaving 6 bases unmatched. Germline V gives CDR1 MNHEY, CDR2 SMNVEV (reference sequence). Here the CDR3 DNA reads TGTGCCAGCAGTATAACAGGGGGCCTAAACACTGAAGCTTTCTTT. Protein: CASSITGGLNTEAFF.